The 10 T cell receptor beta chains below come from one sample, sequenced in a study of immune cell composition in non-small cell lung cancer. Normal lung sampling was at least 3 cm from the tumour, as distant as possible. The protocol was immunoSEQ multiplex PCR, while the TCRdb copy is restricted to in-frame clones and leaves out a portion. The repertoire has 7,500 to 10,000 clones, around 67% of them found once; the top ten carry under 30%. The sample taken for sequencing was non-adjacent lung tissue. Receptor source: a human donor with non-small cell lung cancer.

The chain employs TRBV5-1 and TRBJ2-7, with 9 nucleotides matching TRBD1. The CDR3 has 14 residues. The germline V gene has CDR1 SGHRS and CDR2 YFSETQ. Trimming removed 4 bases from V and 6 bases from J; junction bases left unmatched: 8. CDR3 residues: CASSQTGTGIEQYF. The CDR3, as DNA: TGCGCCAGCAGCCAAACCGGGACAGGGATCGAGCAGTACTTC.

The chain is built from TRBV5-1 and TRBJ1-2; 7 nucleotides match TRBD1. Looked up from germline, CDR1 is SGHRS and CDR2 is YFSETQ. CDR3 length: 15 residues. V lost 7 bases, J lost 3 bases, and 12 bases stayed unmatched. For the CDR3, the DNA is TGCGCCAGCCGGCGACAAGGGGGCGCGGACTATGGCTACACCTTC. This sequence encodes CASRRQGGADYGYTF.

This clone was recorded once. This chain connects TRBV5-1 to TRBJ1-2, with D hard to call. The J call may be incorrect, as the DNA end agrees better with TRBJ2-7. The CDR3 has 10 amino acids. Germline CDR1 SGHRS, CDR2 YFSETQ. CDR3 bases: TGCGCCAGCAGCCCCCCCGGACAGTACTTC. Amino acid sequence: CASSPPGQYF.

The chain employs TRBV7-2 and TRBJ1-2; 7 bases match TRBD1. This CDR3 has 15 amino acids. CDR1 and CDR2 (germline): SGHTA, FQGNSA. Trimming removed 5 bases from V and 3 bases from J; junction bases left unmatched: 9. The CDR3 DNA reads as TGTGCCAGCAGCCGAACAGGGGAGAGGCACTATGGCTACACCTTC. Translated, it gives CASSRTGERHYGYTF.

V and J are TRBV4-1 and TRBJ2-5; a weak D match, TRBD2 (6 bases). Germline loops: CDR1 MGHRA, CDR2 YSYEKL. V lost 0 bases to trimming and J lost 5 bases, with 13 bases between them. The CDR3 is made up of 15 amino acids. Here the CDR3 reads CASSQDYVGGETQYF. The CDR3 DNA sequence: TGCGCCAGCAGCCAAGATTACGTGGGGGGTGAGACCCAGTACTTC.

V and J are TRBV15 and TRBJ2-1; TRBD2 aligns across 14 bases. Germline trimming cut 5 bases from V and 9 bases from J; bases unmatched to any gene: 9. The germline V gene encodes CDR1 LNHNV and CDR2 YYDKDF (reference sequence). This CDR3 contains 16 residues. The DNA for the CDR3 is TGTGCCACCAGCGGGGGACTAGCGGGGGTCCTTGGTGAGCAGTTCTTC. It specifies CATSGGLAGVLGEQFF.

This chain connects TRBV11-2 to TRBJ1-3; tentatively, D is TRBD1 (5 bases). The CDR3 extends over 14 amino acids. V lost 8 bases to trimming and J lost 1 base, with 12 bases between them. Germline V gene sequence: CDR1 SGHAT, CDR2 FQNNGV. CDR3 nucleotides: TGTGCCAGCGGCAATCAGGGTTCTGGAAACACCATATATTTT. It specifies CASGNQGSGNTIYF.

V and J are TRBV5-4 and TRBJ1-6; 9 nucleotides agree with TRBD1. Germline assignment: CDR1 SGHNT and CDR2 YYREEE (reference sequence). Germline trimming cut 3 bases from V and 2 bases from J; bases unmatched to any gene: 6. CDR3 length: 17 amino acids. The CDR3 protein is CASSSSRDRAYNSPLHF. The CDR3 DNA sequence: TGTGCCAGCAGCTCATCTCGGGACAGGGCCTATAATTCACCCCTCCACTTT.

This clone was detected only once. This chain links TRBV18 with TRBJ2-5; 10 bases line up with TRBD1. The CDR3 covers 15 residues. After removal of 3 bases from V and 5 bases from J, the junction contained 6 bases not matched to a gene. Germline V gives CDR1 KGHSH, CDR2 LQKENI. The CDR3 bases are TGTGCCAGCTCACCGTCGGACAGGGGGACCGAGACCCAGTACTTC. It specifies CASSPSDRGTETQYF.

The table lists this clone with a few counts. V is TRBV4-1 and J is TRBJ1-6; TRBD1 agrees at 7 bases. The CDR3 contains 15 residues. Germline CDR1 MGHRA, CDR2 YSYEKL. V shed 1 base and J 7 bases; nucleotides not matched to a gene: 4. CDR3 region: CASSQAGTENSPLHF. CDR3 DNA sequence: TGCGCCAGCAGCCAAGCCGGGACAGAGAATTCACCCCTCCACTTT.